The present TCR beta chain was sequenced within a study of T cell responses to AZD1222 COVID-19 vaccine. Study background: Second-dose intervals of approximately 4 or approximately 12 weeks were pooled.

For this clone: Its antigen is unidentified.

Per the germline V gene, CDR1 is MDHEN and CDR2 is SYDVKM. The CDR3 runs to 16 residues. Trimming left V 4 bases short and J 5 bases short, with 17 bases between. Regarding the study as a whole: Following two doses of AZD1222, Spike-specific TCR breadth and depth rose. Seropositivity was recorded at baseline in only a handful of AZD1222 recipients.

Produced via immunoSEQ multiplex PCR; TCRdb's table is partial and in-frame only. The repertoire holds more than 85,000 clones, around 86% seen once, with more than 4.5% in the top ten. The sequence came from an adult in good health. The source material was peripheral blood, sampled on day 0 of AZD1222 vaccination. The V call is TRBV28, the J call TRBJ1-4, with D maybe TRBD1 (5 bases). CDR3 region: CASSSFQGGENEKLFF. CDR3 in DNA: TGTGCCAGCAGTTCGTTTCAGGGCGGGGAAAATGAAAAACTGTTTTTT.